A selection of T cell receptor beta chains follows, all from one sample in a study of blood T cell repertoires in COVID-19. The assay was immunoSEQ multiplex PCR, and TCRdb's table has in-frame clones only and misses some. The table lists 40,000 to 50,000 clones, about 92% of them singletons. The sample was peripheral blood. The origin of the receptors is a man between 65 and 85 years old with active COVID-19. CDR3s include the opening cysteine and the closing phenylalanine or tryptophan. The D gene is left open where the match is weak. Only some rows state a clone size, as once, few, many or a class for expanded clones.

D: NA; size: NA; V: TRBV6-5; J: TRBJ2-7; CDR3: CASSYSGGSYEQYF; DNA: TGTGCCAGCAGTTACTCAGGGGGATCCTACGAGCAGTACTTC
D: NA; size: NA; V: TRBV9; J: TRBJ2-6; CDR3: CASSYSASGANVLTF; DNA: TGTGCCAGCAGCTACAGTGCCTCTGGGGCCAACGTCCTGACTTTC
D: NA; size: few; V: TRBV19; J: TRBJ1-1; CDR3: CASTLRGTEAFF; DNA: TGTGCCAGTACCCTGCGGGGCACTGAAGCTTTCTTT
D: NA; size: NA; V: TRBV7-3; J: TRBJ2-2; CDR3: CASSQEAVFGELFF; DNA: TGTGCCAGCAGCCAAGAGGCGGTATTTGGGGAGCTGTTTTTT
D: NA; size: NA; V: TRBV4-1; J: TRBJ2-1; CDR3: CASSQEPRGFEQFF; DNA: TGCGCCAGCAGCCAGGAACCCAGGGGTTTTGAGCAGTTCTTC
D: TRBD2; size: NA; V: TRBV6-2/TRBV6-3; J: TRBJ2-7; CDR3: CASSPLWGGSYEQYF; DNA: TGTGCCAGCAGTCCATTGTGGGGGGGATCCTACGAGCAGTACTTC
D: NA; size: once; V: TRBV5-1; J: TRBJ1-1; CDR3: CASSPPIQWNTEAFF; DNA: TGCGCCAGCAGCCCCCCGATACAGTGGAACACTGAAGCTTTCTTT
D: TRBD1; size: few; V: TRBV4-1; J: TRBJ2-7; CDR3: CASSQGPGQGYEQYF; DNA: TGCGCCAGCAGCCAAGGGCCGGGACAGGGTTACGAGCAGTACTTC
D: NA; size: few; V: TRBV7-7; J: TRBJ1-6; CDR3: CASSLGGVNSPLHF; DNA: TGTGCTAGCAGCTTAGGGGGGGTAAATTCACCCCTCCACTTT
D: NA; size: few; V: TRBV5-5; J: TRBJ2-7; CDR3: CASSHRDKYTYEQYF; DNA: TGTGCCAGCAGTCATCGGGACAAGTACACCTACGAGCAGTACTTC
D: NA; size: NA; V: TRBV6-5; J: TRBJ1-5; CDR3: CASSYGRGNQPQHF; DNA: TGTGCCAGCAGTTACGGGAGGGGCAATCAGCCCCAGCATTTT
D: TRBD1; size: NA; V: TRBV5-1; J: TRBJ2-2; CDR3: CASSPPKGQGGQELFF; DNA: TGCGCCAGCAGTCCTCCAAAGGGACAGGGAGGCCAGGAGCTGTTTTTT
D: NA; size: NA; V: TRBV5-1; J: TRBJ2-2; CDR3: CASSGLVEDPNTGELFF; DNA: TGCGCCAGCAGCGGACTGGTGGAGGACCCGAACACCGGGGAGCTGTTTTTT
D: NA; size: NA; V: TRBV4-1; J: TRBJ1-4; CDR3: CASSHPGIEKLFF; DNA: TGCGCCAGCAGCCATCCGGGGATTGAAAAACTGTTTTTT
D: TRBD2; size: NA; V: TRBV11-2; J: TRBJ2-1; CDR3: CASSPTSGVGHEQFF; DNA: TGTGCCAGCAGCCCGACTAGCGGGGTGGGCCATGAGCAGTTCTTC
D: NA; size: NA; V: TRBV28; J: TRBJ1-5; CDR3: CASTKQASPQPQHF; DNA: TGTGCCAGCACCAAACAGGCTTCCCCTCAGCCCCAGCATTTT
D: NA; size: NA; V: TRBV5-1; J: TRBJ2-5; CDR3: CASSLTGNQETQYF; DNA: TGCGCCAGCAGCCTAACAGGGAATCAAGAGACCCAGTACTTC
D: TRBD2; size: once; V: TRBV11-3; J: TRBJ2-5; CDR3: CASSLDGLAGGQTQYF; DNA: TGTGCCAGCAGCTTAGATGGACTAGCGGGAGGACAGACCCAGTACTTC
D: NA; size: NA; V: TRBV5-1; J: TRBJ2-5; CDR3: CASSRAGTGRFSGAWQETQYF; DNA: TGCGCCAGCAGCAGAGCCGGGACAGGGCGTTTTAGCGGGGCCTGGCAAGAGACCCAGTACTTC
D: TRBD1; size: NA; V: TRBV6-1; J: TRBJ1-6; CDR3: CASSDRGTGRNRPLHF; DNA: TGTGCCAGCAGTGATAGAGGGACAGGCCGGAACCGACCCCTCCACTTT
D: TRBD2; size: NA; V: TRBV4-3; J: TRBJ2-1; CDR3: CASSREGLAGSNEQFF; DNA: TGCGCCAGCAGCCGAGAGGGACTAGCGGGCTCTAATGAGCAGTTCTTC
D: TRBD1; size: NA; V: TRBV7-9; J: TRBJ2-7; CDR3: CASSNRGLQYEQYF; DNA: TGTGCCAGCAGCAACAGGGGGCTTCAGTACGAGCAGTACTTC
D: TRBD2; size: NA; V: TRBV30; J: TRBJ2-7; CDR3: CAWSLAGSAYEQYF; DNA: TGTGCCTGGAGTCTAGCGGGATCCGCCTACGAGCAGTACTTC
D: NA; size: few; V: TRBV7-2; J: TRBJ2-2; CDR3: CASSSQTSGELFF; DNA: TGTGCCAGCAGCTCACAAACTAGCGGGGAGCTGTTTTTT
D: NA; size: NA; V: TRBV6-2/TRBV6-3; J: TRBJ1-6; CDR3: CASSPSVSSYNSPLHF; DNA: TGTGCCAGCAGCCCTTCGGTTAGCTCCTATAATTCACCCCTCCACTTT
D: NA; size: once; V: TRBV29-1; J: TRBJ2-7; CDR3: CSVEDGGGFYEQYF; DNA: TGCAGCGTTGAAGATGGTGGCGGATTCTACGAGCAGTACTTC
D: TRBD1; size: NA; V: TRBV6-2/TRBV6-3; J: TRBJ2-7; CDR3: CASSYSRRSGQGREQYF; DNA: TGTGCCAGCAGTTACTCGAGACGTTCGGGACAGGGTCGCGAGCAGTACTTC
D: TRBD1; size: NA; V: TRBV19; J: TRBJ2-2; CDR3: CASSIKGAFAGELFF; DNA: TGTGCCAGTAGTATAAAGGGGGCATTCGCCGGGGAGCTGTTTTTT
D: NA; size: NA; V: TRBV29-1; J: TRBJ1-1; CDR3: CSVEDQQGNEAFF; DNA: TGCAGCGTTGAGGATCAACAGGGAAATGAAGCTTTCTTT
D: NA; size: NA; V: TRBV7-9; J: TRBJ1-1; CDR3: CASSFREVMNTEAFF; DNA: TGTGCCAGCAGCTTCCGGGAGGTGATGAACACTGAAGCTTTCTTT
D: TRBD2; size: NA; V: TRBV11-3; J: TRBJ2-1; CDR3: CASSLGLGNEQFF; DNA: TGTGCCAGCAGCTTGGGACTAGGGAATGAGCAGTTCTTC
D: NA; size: few; V: TRBV6-5; J: TRBJ2-2; CDR3: CASSYSEGTNTGELFF; DNA: TGTGCCAGCAGTTACTCGGAGGGCACGAACACCGGGGAGCTGTTTTTT
D: TRBD1; size: NA; V: TRBV2; J: TRBJ2-7; CDR3: CASSDGTGSYEQYF; DNA: TGTGCCAGCAGTGATGGGACAGGGTCCTACGAGCAGTACTTC
D: NA; size: NA; V: TRBV6-5; J: TRBJ2-1; CDR3: CASSRQSYNEQFF; DNA: TGTGCCAGCAGCCGACAGTCCTACAATGAGCAGTTCTTC
D: NA; size: few; V: TRBV12-3/TRBV12-4; J: TRBJ2-1; CDR3: CASSPGQEQFF; DNA: TGTGCCAGCAGTCCCGGACAGGAGCAGTTCTTC
D: NA; size: NA; V: TRBV3-1/TRBV3-2; J: TRBJ2-6; CDR3: CASRHRVTGANVLTF; DNA: TGTGCCAGCAGGCACAGGGTCACTGGGGCCAACGTCCTGACTTTC
D: TRBD1; size: NA; V: TRBV29-1; J: TRBJ1-4; CDR3: CSVYDRGRDEKLFF; DNA: TGCAGCGTGTACGACAGGGGGCGGGATGAAAAACTGTTTTTT
D: NA; size: once; V: TRBV7-9; J: TRBJ1-1; CDR3: CASSSSAGTKNTEAFF; DNA: TGTGCCAGCAGTTCCTCCGCCGGGACAAAGAACACTGAAGCTTTCTTT
D: NA; size: NA; V: TRBV3-1/TRBV3-2; J: TRBJ2-5; CDR3: CASSQSGVGTQYF; DNA: TGTGCCAGCAGCCAATCAGGGGTTGGGACCCAGTACTTC
D: TRBD2; size: NA; V: TRBV5-8; J: TRBJ2-7; CDR3: CASRRGLAEGNSYEQYF; DNA: TGTGCCAGCCGAAGGGGACTAGCGGAGGGAAACTCCTACGAGCAGTACTTC
D: NA; size: NA; V: TRBV2; J: TRBJ2-7; CDR3: CASRARQWSSYEQYF; DNA: TGTGCCAGCAGAGCTAGACAGTGGAGCTCCTACGAGCAGTACTTC
D: NA; size: NA; V: TRBV23-1; J: TRBJ2-7; CDR3: CAPKYTGTPSSEQYF; DNA: TGCGCCCCGAAATATACCGGGACACCTTCCTCCGAGCAGTACTTC
D: NA; size: NA; V: TRBV9; J: TRBJ2-3; CDR3: CASSVSGNTDTQYF; DNA: TGTGCCAGCAGCGTTAGCGGTAACACAGATACGCAGTATTTT
D: NA; size: NA; V: TRBV7-9; J: TRBJ2-7; CDR3: CASSRGDSYEQYF; DNA: TGTGCCAGCAGCCGGGGAGACTCCTACGAGCAGTACTTC
D: NA; size: NA; V: TRBV15; J: TRBJ1-4; CDR3: CATSRDSSSTNEKLFF; DNA: TGTGCCACCAGCAGAGATTCTTCGTCAACTAATGAAAAACTGTTTTTT